These T cell receptor beta chains were read from a single sample in a study of blood T cell repertoires in COVID-19. Repertoires were generated with immunoSEQ multiplex PCR, while TCRdb's copy carries only in-frame clones and drops some. The table has 200,000 to 250,000 clones, approximately 80% seen once. Sequencing input: peripheral blood. These receptors were collected from a woman at least 80 years old with active or convalescent COVID-19. Each CDR3 is given with its conserved first and last residue. Fields, in order: D gene, clone size, J gene, V gene, CDR3 DNA, CDR3 protein. The D gene is left open where the match is weak. Not all rows give a size; the values are once, few, many and, for expanded clones, a class.

>TRBD2|-|TRBJ2-1|TRBV7-3
TGTGCCAGCAGCTTAGGGGGGAGCGGGAGACAAGGTGAGCAGTTCTTC
CASSLGGSGRQGEQFF
>TRBD1|-|TRBJ1-1|TRBV6-2/TRBV6-3
TGTGCCAGCAGTTTCACCAGGGGGCTGACTGAAGCTTTCTTT
CASSFTRGLTEAFF
>-|-|TRBJ2-6|TRBV7-2
TGTGCCAGCAGCTTATCGGTCGACTCTGGGGCCAACGTCCTGACTTTC
CASSLSVDSGANVLTF
>-|-|TRBJ2-3|TRBV12-3/TRBV12-4
TGTGCCAGCAGTCCGGAGAAGACAGATACGCAGTATTTT
CASSPEKTDTQYF
>TRBD2|-|TRBJ2-1|TRBV6-4
TGTGCCAGCAGTGACGGACTAGCGGGAGTAACCTACAATGAGCAGTTCTTC
CASSDGLAGVTYNEQFF
>TRBD2|-|TRBJ2-1|TRBV24-1
TGTGCCACCAGTGACCCCACTAGCGGGGGGGCTGGTGAGCAGTTCTTC
CATSDPTSGGAGEQFF
>TRBD2|once|TRBJ2-2|TRBV7-3
TGTGCCAGCAGTCAGCGGGAGGGCCGACCCGGGGAGCTGTTTTTT
CASSQREGRPGELFF
>-|-|TRBJ2-5|TRBV2
TGTGCCAGCGGGGGAACTAGCAGAGAGACCCAGTACTTC
CASGGTSRETQYF
>TRBD2|-|TRBJ2-7|TRBV6-2/TRBV6-3
TGTGCCAGCAGTTCGGGACTAGCGGGAGGCGAGCAGTACTTC
CASSSGLAGGEQYF
>-|-|TRBJ1-2|TRBV28
TGTGCCAGCACCTCCCCGGGGGTGGTCTATGGCTACACCTTC
CASTSPGVVYGYTF
>-|-|TRBJ2-1|TRBV27
TGTGCCAGCAGTTCTAGCTCCCCCTCCTACAATGAGCAGTTCTTC
CASSSSSPSYNEQFF
>-|-|TRBJ2-7|TRBV2
TGTGCCAGCAACGACAGATTCTACGAGCAGTACTTC
CASNDRFYEQYF
>-|-|TRBJ2-7|TRBV27
TGTGCCAGCAGTTCCTACACGGCAAGTAGCGCCTACTCCTACGAGCAGTACTTC
CASSSYTASSAYSYEQYF
>-|-|TRBJ1-2|TRBV27
TGTGCCAGCAGTTTATCGGGTGGGGGAGGTGGCTACACCTTC
CASSLSGGGGGYTF
>-|-|TRBJ2-5|TRBV5-1
TGCGCCAGCAGCTTGCCAGGGGAGACCCAGTACTTC
CASSLPGETQYF
>-|once|TRBJ2-2|TRBV24-1
TGTGCCACCAGCCCTGCCGGGACAAGGAACACCGGGGAGCTGTTTTTT
CATSPAGTRNTGELFF
>TRBD2|-|TRBJ2-1|TRBV6-5
TGTGCCAGTCAGCTTCGACTAGCGGGAGTGGGGGAGCAGTTCTTC
CASQLRLAGVGEQFF
>-|-|TRBJ1-2|TRBV2
TGTGCCAGCAGCATGACAGCGAACTATGGCTACACCTTC
CASSMTANYGYTF
>-|once|TRBJ1-2|TRBV12-1
TGTGGCGCCAGGGGGAGCACCTATGGCTACACCTTC
CGARGSTYGYTF
>-|-|TRBJ1-4|TRBV6-5
TGTGCCGGCGCGTCAGGGACAACTAATGAAAAACTGTTTTTT
CAGASGTTNEKLFF
>TRBD2|once|TRBJ2-7|TRBV14
TGTGCCAGCAGCCAACCCGGACTAGCGGGAGTCATCGAGCAGTACTTC
CASSQPGLAGVIEQYF
>-|-|TRBJ1-1|TRBV6-6
TGTGCCAGCAGTCCGCACAGGGTTAGGGGAATGAACACTGAAGCTTTCTTT
CASSPHRVRGMNTEAFF
>TRBD2|once|TRBJ2-1|TRBV7-2
TGTGCCAGCAGCTCTCTAGCGGGATCAAAGCCCTACAATGAGCAGTTCTTC
CASSSLAGSKPYNEQFF
>TRBD2|-|TRBJ2-1|TRBV5-1
TGCGCCAGCAGCCCTAGCAGCGGGGTATACAATGAGCAGTTCTTC
CASSPSSGVYNEQFF
>TRBD1|-|TRBJ1-2|TRBV5-1
TGCGCCAGCAGCCAAGAACCGGGACAGGTCTATGGCTACACCTTC
CASSQEPGQVYGYTF
>-|-|TRBJ2-5|TRBV2
TGTGCCAGCAGTGGAGAGTGGGGCGAAGAGACCCAGTACTTC
CASSGEWGEETQYF
>TRBD1|-|TRBJ1-1|TRBV19
TGTGCCAGTAGTATTGTGCATGGGGACAGTGAAGCTTTCTTT
CASSIVHGDSEAFF
>-|-|TRBJ1-6|TRBV7-9
TGTGCCAGCAGCTTAGCCGGGAGGAGCTCCTATAATTCACCCCTCCACTTT
CASSLAGRSSYNSPLHF
>-|-|TRBJ1-3|TRBV18
TGTGCCAGCTCACCACTGAGGTCCTCTGGAAACACCATATATTTT
CASSPLRSSGNTIYF
>TRBD1|-|TRBJ2-7|TRBV30
TGTGCCTTAGCGACAGGGGGCTCCTACGAGCAGTACTTC
CALATGGSYEQYF
>TRBD1|-|TRBJ1-1|TRBV9
TGTGCCAGCAGCGTAGGTCCATTTCCCGGGACAGGGAGGGGTGAAGCTTTCTTT
CASSVGPFPGTGRGEAFF
>-|-|TRBJ2-1|TRBV6-2/TRBV6-3
TGTGCCAGCAGTTTCCCCGACGGGGGGCGAAACAATGAGCAGTTCTTC
CASSFPDGGRNNEQFF
>-|once|TRBJ2-7|TRBV11-3
TGTGCCAGCAGCGCCGGCTCCTACGAGCAGTACTTC
CASSAGSYEQYF
>-|-|TRBJ2-5|TRBV20-1
TGCAGTGCTAGTGGGCAGGGTGAAGAGACCCAGTACTTC
CSASGQGEETQYF
>-|-|TRBJ1-2|TRBV6-5
TGTGCCAGCAGTTACTCGAGCGGACGGGGCTATGGCTACACCTTC
CASSYSSGRGYGYTF
>-|once|TRBJ2-4|TRBV24-1
TGTGCCACCAGTGAGATACTAGGGCTGGCCAAAAACATTCAGTACTTC
CATSEILGLAKNIQYF
>TRBD1|-|TRBJ1-4|TRBV19
TGTGCCAGCGGGACAGGCAATGGGGCAACTAATGAAAAACTGTTTTTT
CASGTGNGATNEKLFF
>-|-|TRBJ2-1|TRBV5-1
TGCGCCAGCAGCACCGGGACTCCCTACAATGAGCAGTTCTTC
CASSTGTPYNEQFF
>-|once|TRBJ1-1|TRBV2
TGTGCCAGCATGTTGGAGGCAGTGGGGAACACTGAAGCTTTCTTT
CASMLEAVGNTEAFF
>-|once|TRBJ1-2|TRBV9
TGTGCCAGCAGCGTAGACCAACAGGGTAGGGGCTACGCCTTC
CASSVDQQGRGYAF
>-|-|TRBJ2-7|TRBV7-9
TGTGCCAGCAGCCCAAGGCCAGGGCTCCTCGTGTCATACGAGCAGTACTTC
CASSPRPGLLVSYEQYF
>TRBD1|-|TRBJ2-7|TRBV5-1
TGCGCCAGCAGCTCCGGACAGGGGAAGCCGAACTCCTACGAGCAGTACTTC
CASSSGQGKPNSYEQYF
>-|-|TRBJ1-2|TRBV11-3
TGTGCCAGCAGCTCTACTAACTATGGCTACACCTTC
CASSSTNYGYTF
>-|-|TRBJ2-7|TRBV3-1/TRBV3-2
TGTGCCAGCAGCCAAGAAAGTGGCAAGTGCTACGAGCAGTACTTC
CASSQESGKCYEQYF
>TRBD2|-|TRBJ2-3|TRBV19
TGTGCCAGTAGTACCGGGCAGAAACTAGCGGGGGGACCACGTGCTAGCACAGATACGCAGTATTTT
CASSTGQKLAGGPRASTDTQYF
>-|-|TRBJ1-2|TRBV6-5
TGTGCCAGCAGTTACTCGCCGGGACTAATCTATGGCTACACCTTC
CASSYSPGLIYGYTF
>TRBD1|-|TRBJ1-2|TRBV6-1
TGTGCCAGCAGTGAAGTTCGACAGGGGAACTATGGCTACACCTTC
CASSEVRQGNYGYTF
>-|-|TRBJ2-7|TRBV19
TGTGCCAGTAGTATACCTGGCGGATCCTCCTACGAGCAGTACTTC
CASSIPGGSSYEQYF
>TRBD1|-|TRBJ1-5|TRBV2
TGTGCCAGCAGAGGACAGGGGGACAATCAGCCCCAGCATTTT
CASRGQGDNQPQHF
>TRBD2|-|TRBJ2-7|TRBV11-2
TGTGCCAGCAGCCCAGGGGTTAGCGGGAGCTCCTACGAGCAGTACTTC
CASSPGVSGSSYEQYF
>TRBD2|-|TRBJ2-7|TRBV9
TGTGCCAGCAGCCCCCGGGAGGGTTCTTACGAGCAGTACTTC
CASSPREGSYEQYF